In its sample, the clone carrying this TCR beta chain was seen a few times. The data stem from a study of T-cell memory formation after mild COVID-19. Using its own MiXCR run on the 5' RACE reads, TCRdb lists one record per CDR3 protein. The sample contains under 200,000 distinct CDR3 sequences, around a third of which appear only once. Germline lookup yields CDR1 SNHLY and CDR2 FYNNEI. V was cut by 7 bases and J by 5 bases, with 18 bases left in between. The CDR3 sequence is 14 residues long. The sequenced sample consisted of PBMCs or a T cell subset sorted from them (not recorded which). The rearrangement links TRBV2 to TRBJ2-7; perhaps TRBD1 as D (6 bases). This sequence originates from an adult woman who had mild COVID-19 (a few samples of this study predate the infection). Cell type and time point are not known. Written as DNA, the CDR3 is TGTGCCAGCACAACCTCCGAGGCAGGGGACGAGCAGTACTTC. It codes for CASTTSEAGDEQYF.